This T cell receptor (beta chain) was sequenced in a study of cytomegalovirus exposure and HLA in healthy donors. Study-wide results and limits: The investigators catalogued 150 to 200 TCR beta chains as cytomegalovirus-associated. There were three CMV-associated chains whose specificity for CMV antigens was confirmed in vitro. Within the 90 to 150 validation repertoires, first-cohort TCR clusters tended to co-occur, according to a later analysis.

Assay: immunoSEQ multiplex PCR; the TCRdb copy retains only in-frame clones and omits some. The sample consists of approximately 99,000 clones, around 85% of them appearing once. A remark on this clone: What it recognizes is unknown.

The CDR3 is made up of 15 amino acids. Germline V gene lookup returns CDR1 LNHNV and CDR2 YYDKDF (reference sequence). The V and J ends lost 4 bases and 2 bases respectively, with 13 bases between them. Sequenced input: PBMCs. This receptor was obtained from a young woman in good health and CMV-seronegative. The chain combines TRBV15 with TRBJ2-3; D is perhaps TRBD1 (6 bases). The CDR3, as DNA: TGTGCCACCAGCACCCGGCAGGGGCTCACAGATACGCAGTATTTT. This encodes CATSTRQGLTDTQYF. Together with reference TRBV15 and TRBJ2-3, the CDR3 gives the full variable domain: DAMVIQNPRYQVTQFGKPVTLSCSQTLNHNVMYWYQQKSSQAPKLLFHYYDKDFNNEADTPDNFQSRRPNTSFCFLDIRSPGLGDTAMYLCATSTRQGLTDTQYFGPGTRLTVL.